This T cell receptor (beta chain) was profiled in a study of CD8+CD57+ T cells in acquired aplastic anemia. Genomic DNA provided the template from which TCR beta VDJ and CDR3 profiles were obtained. TCRdb reprocessed the reads with MiXCR, giving one entry per CDR3 protein. The sample includes about 180,000 distinct CDR3 sequences, less than 55% of them seen just once. General study points: Between patients and controls, CD8+ Simpson's diversity did not vary significantly. Twenty-nine CD8+ CDR3 sequences were shared between patients and controls.

Details on this clonotype: The antigen remains unidentified. With a much larger clone just one base away, this may be a read error.

The sequence derives from a human donor in good health. Sequenced material: sorted CD4+, CD8+, or CD8+CD57+ T cells (not recorded which) from PBMCs.

CDR3: CASGWEGVQPQHF. The CDR3 nucleotides read TGTGCTAGTGGTTGGGAGGGGGTTCAGCCCCAGCATTTT. The rearrangement links TRBV12-5 to TRBJ1-5; D perhaps matches TRBD1 (6 bases). Germline V CDR1 and CDR2: LGHNT, FRNRAP. The CDR3 has 13 residues. The V end was cut by 4 bases, the J end by 6 bases, with 10 bases between.